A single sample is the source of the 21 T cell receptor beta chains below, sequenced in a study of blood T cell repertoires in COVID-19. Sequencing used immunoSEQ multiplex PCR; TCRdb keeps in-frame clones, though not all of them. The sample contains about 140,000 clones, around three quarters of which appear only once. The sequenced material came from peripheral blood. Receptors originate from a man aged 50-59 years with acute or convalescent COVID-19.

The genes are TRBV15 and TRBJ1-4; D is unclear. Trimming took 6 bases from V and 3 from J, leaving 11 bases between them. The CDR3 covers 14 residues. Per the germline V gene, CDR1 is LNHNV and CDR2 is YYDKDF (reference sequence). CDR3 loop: CATRAGSSNEKLFF. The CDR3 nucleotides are TGTGCCACCAGGGCGGGAAGTTCTAATGAAAAACTGTTTTTT. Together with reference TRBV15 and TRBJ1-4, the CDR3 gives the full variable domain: DAMVIQNPRYQVTQFGKPVTLSCSQTLNHNVMYWYQQKSSQAPKLLFHYYDKDFNNEADTPDNFQSRRPNTSFCFLDIRSPGLGDTAMYLCATRAGSSNEKLFFGSGTQLSVL.

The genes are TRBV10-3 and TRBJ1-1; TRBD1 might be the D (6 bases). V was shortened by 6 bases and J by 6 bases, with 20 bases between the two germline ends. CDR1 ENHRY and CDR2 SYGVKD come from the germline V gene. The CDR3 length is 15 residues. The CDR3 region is CAIRGGQSQSAEAFF. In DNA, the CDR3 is TGTGCCATCAGGGGGGGGCAGTCTCAGTCCGCTGAAGCTTTCTTT.

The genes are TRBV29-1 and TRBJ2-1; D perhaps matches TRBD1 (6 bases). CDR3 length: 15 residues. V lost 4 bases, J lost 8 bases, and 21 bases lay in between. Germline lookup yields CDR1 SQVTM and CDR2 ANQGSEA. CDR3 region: CSVATRRRGNDEQFF. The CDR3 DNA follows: TGCAGCGTTGCCACCCGGCGCAGGGGTAACGATGAGCAGTTCTTC.

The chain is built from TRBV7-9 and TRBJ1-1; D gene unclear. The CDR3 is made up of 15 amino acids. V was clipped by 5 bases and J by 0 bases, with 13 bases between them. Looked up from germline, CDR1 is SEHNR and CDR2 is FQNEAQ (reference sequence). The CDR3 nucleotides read TGTGCCAGCAGCCCTAAGGTGAGGGTGAACACTGAAGCTTTCTTT. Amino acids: CASSPKVRVNTEAFF.

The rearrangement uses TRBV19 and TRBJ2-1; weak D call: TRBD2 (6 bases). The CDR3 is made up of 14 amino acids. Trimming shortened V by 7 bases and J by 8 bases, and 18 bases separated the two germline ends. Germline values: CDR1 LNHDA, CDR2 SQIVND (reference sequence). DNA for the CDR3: TGTGCCAGTAAGAGGCGGGACCAAAGGGATGAGCAGTTCTTC. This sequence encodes CASKRRDQRDEQFF.

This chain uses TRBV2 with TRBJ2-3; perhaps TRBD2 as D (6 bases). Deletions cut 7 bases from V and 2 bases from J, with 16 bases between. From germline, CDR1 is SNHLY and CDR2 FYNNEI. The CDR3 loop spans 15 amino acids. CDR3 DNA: TGTGCCAGCAAGGCCCGGGACTCTATCACAGATACGCAGTATTTT. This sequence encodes CASKARDSITDTQYF.

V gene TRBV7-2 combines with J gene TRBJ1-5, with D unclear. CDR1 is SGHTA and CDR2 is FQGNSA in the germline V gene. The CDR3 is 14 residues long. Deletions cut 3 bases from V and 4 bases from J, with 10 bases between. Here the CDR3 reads CASSFGAINQPQHF. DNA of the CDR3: TGTGCCAGCAGCTTTGGTGCGATAAATCAGCCCCAGCATTTT.

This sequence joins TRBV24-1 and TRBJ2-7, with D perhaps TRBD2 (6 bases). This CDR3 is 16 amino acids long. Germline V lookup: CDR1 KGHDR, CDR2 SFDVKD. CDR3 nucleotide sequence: TGTGCACCTAAATCGTCCGGGGACGGGAGCTCCTACGAGCAGTACTTC. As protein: CAPKSSGDGSSYEQYF.

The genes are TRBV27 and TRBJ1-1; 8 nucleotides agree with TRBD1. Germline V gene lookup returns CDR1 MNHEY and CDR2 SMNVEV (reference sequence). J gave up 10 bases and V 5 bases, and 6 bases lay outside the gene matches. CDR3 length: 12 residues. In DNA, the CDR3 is TGTGCCAGCAGTCCACAGGGGGGTCCAGCTTTCTTT. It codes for CASSPQGGPAFF.

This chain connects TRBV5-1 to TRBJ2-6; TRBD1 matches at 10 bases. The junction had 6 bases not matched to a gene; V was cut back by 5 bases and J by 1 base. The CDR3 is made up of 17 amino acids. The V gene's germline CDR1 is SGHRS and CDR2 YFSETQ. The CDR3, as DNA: TGCGCCAGCAGTAGGGACAGGGGTAATTCTGGGGCCAACGTCCTGACTTTC. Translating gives CASSRDRGNSGANVLTF.

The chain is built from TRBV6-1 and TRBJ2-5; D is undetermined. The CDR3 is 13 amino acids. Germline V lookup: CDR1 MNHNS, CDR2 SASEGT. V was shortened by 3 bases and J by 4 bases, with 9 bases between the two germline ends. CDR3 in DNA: TGTGCCAGCAGTGATGCGCTTCGAGAGACCCAGTACTTC. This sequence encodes CASSDALRETQYF.

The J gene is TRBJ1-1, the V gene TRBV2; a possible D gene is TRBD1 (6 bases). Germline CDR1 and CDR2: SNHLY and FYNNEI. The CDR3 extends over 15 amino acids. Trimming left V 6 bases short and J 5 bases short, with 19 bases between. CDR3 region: CASRLKQGGETEAFF. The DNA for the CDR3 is TGTGCCAGCAGGTTGAAACAGGGAGGGGAGACTGAAGCTTTCTTT.

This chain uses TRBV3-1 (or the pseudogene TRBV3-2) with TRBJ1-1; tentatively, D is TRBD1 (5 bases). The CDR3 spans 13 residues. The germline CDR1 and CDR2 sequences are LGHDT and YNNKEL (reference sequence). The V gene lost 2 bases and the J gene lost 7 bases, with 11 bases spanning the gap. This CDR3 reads CASSQREGREAFF. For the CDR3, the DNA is TGTGCCAGCAGCCAACGGGAGGGGCGTGAAGCTTTCTTT.

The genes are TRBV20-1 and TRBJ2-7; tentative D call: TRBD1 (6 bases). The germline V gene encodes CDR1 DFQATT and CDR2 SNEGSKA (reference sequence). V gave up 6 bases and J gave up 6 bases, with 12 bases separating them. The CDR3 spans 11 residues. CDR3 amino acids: CSARTGSEQYV. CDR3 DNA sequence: TGCAGTGCCCGTACAGGGTCCGAGCAGTACGTC.

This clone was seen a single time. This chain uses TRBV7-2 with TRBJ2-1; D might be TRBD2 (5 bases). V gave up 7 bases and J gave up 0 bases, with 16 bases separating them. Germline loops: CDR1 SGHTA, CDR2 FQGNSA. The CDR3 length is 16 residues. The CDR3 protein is CASTYESGSSYNEQFF. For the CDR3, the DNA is TGTGCCAGCACCTACGAGAGCGGCAGCTCCTACAATGAGCAGTTCTTC.

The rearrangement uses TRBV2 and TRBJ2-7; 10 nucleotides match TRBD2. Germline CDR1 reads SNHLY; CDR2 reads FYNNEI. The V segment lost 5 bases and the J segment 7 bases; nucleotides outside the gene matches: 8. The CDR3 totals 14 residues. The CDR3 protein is CASSPSGGDQEQYF. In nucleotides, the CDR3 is TGTGCCAGCAGTCCTAGCGGGGGAGATCAGGAGCAGTACTTC. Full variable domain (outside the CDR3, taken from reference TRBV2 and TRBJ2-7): EPEVTQTPSHQVTQMGQEVILRCVPISNHLYFYWYRQILGQKVEFLVSFYNNEISEKSEIFDDQFSVERPDGSNFTLKIRSTKLEDSAMYFCASSPSGGDQEQYFGPGTRLTVT.

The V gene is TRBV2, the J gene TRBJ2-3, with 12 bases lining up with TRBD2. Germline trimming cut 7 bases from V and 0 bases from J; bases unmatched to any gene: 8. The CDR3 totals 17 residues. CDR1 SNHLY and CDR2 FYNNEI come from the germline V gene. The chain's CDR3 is CASTELAGGPSTDTQYF. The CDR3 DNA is TGTGCCAGCACCGAACTAGCGGGGGGCCCTAGCACAGATACGCAGTATTTT.

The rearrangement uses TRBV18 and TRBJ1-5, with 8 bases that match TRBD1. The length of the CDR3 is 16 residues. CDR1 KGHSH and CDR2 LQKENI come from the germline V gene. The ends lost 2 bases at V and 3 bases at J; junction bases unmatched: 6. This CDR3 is CASSPYATGVNQPQHF. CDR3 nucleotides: TGTGCCAGCTCACCATACGCGACAGGGGTCAATCAGCCCCAGCATTTT.

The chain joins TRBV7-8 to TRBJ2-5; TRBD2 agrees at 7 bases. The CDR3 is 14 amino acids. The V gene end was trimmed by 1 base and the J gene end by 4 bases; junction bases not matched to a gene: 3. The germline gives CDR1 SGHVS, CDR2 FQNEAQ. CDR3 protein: CASSLGAGVETQYF. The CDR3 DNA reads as TGTGCCAGCAGCTTAGGGGCGGGGGTAGAGACCCAGTACTTC.

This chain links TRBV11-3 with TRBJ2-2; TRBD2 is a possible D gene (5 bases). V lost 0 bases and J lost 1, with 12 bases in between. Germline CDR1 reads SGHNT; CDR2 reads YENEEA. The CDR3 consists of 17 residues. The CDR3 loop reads CASSLDTTRGNTGELFF. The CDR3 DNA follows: TGTGCCAGCAGCTTAGATACAACCCGGGGGAACACCGGGGAGCTGTTTTTT.

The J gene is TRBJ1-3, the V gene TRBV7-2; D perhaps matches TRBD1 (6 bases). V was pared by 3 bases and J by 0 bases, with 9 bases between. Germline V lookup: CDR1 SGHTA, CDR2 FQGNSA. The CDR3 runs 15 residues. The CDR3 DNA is TGTGCCAGCAGCTTGGGACATAGCTCTGGAAACACCATATATTTT. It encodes CASSLGHSSGNTIYF.